This TCR beta chain was profiled in a study of blood T cells in healthy people across ages. With regard to this clonotype: Its antigen remains unknown.

The second PCR ran about 6 to 12 cycles with a sample-barcoded 5' primer and J-beta primers. MiXCR, run by TCRdb on the 5' RACE reads, gives a single entry per CDR3 protein. The sample consists of some 1.4 million distinct CDR3 sequences, 42% of them appearing once. Study-wide results and limits: Per-million-T-cell TCR beta diversity fell roughly linearly with age.

Germline CDR1 and CDR2: SGDLS and YYNGEE. The length of the CDR3 is 14 residues. Deletions cut 4 bases from V and 0 bases from J, with 11 bases between. This receptor was identified in a woman aged 18-29 years in good health. Sequenced input: blood. This rearrangement joins TRBV9 to TRBJ2-7; possibly TRBD1 or TRBD2 for D (5 bases each). The CDR3 nucleotides are TGTGCCAGCAGCCCGTACGGGGCCTCCTACGAGCAGTACTTC. It yields the protein CASSPYGASYEQYF.